This is a list of T cell receptor beta chains from one sample in a study of shared clonotypes between healthy human individuals. The protocol was immunoSEQ multiplex PCR, while the TCRdb copy is restricted to in-frame clones and leaves out a portion. The table lists 600,000 to 700,000 clones, approximately 73% of them singletons, with about 1.8% in the top ten. Sequenced input: memory CD4+ T cells sorted from blood. The receptors come from a woman aged 30 to 39 in good health. Each CDR3 is given with its conserved first and last residue. Fields, in order: J gene, clone size, V gene, D gene, CDR3 protein, CDR3 DNA. D genes are given only for firm matches. Expanded clones are given a class, and other clones once, few, many or no size at all.

>TRBJ2-6|.|TRBV2|TRBD1
CASTGTGGWANVLTF
TGTGCCAGCACCGGGACAGGGGGGTGGGCCAACGTCCTGACTTTC
>TRBJ1-4|few|TRBV6-5|.
CASSTSFNEKLFF
TGTGCCAGCAGTACGTCCTTTAATGAAAAACTGTTTTTT
>TRBJ2-4|.|TRBV28|.
CASSLPGVAKNIQYF
TGTGCCAGCAGTCTCCCAGGGGTAGCCAAAAACATTCAGTACTTC
>TRBJ1-5|.|TRBV19|.
CASRGPSKGGNQPQHF
TGTGCCAGTAGGGGCCCTTCCAAGGGTGGCAATCAGCCCCAGCATTTT
>TRBJ1-1|.|TRBV19|.
CASTIGMVAFF
TGTGCCAGTACAATCGGGATGGTGGCTTTCTTT
>TRBJ2-5|.|TRBV5-1|TRBD2
CASSPWGGQETQYF
TGCGCCAGCAGCCCTTGGGGGGGTCAAGAGACCCAGTACTTC
>TRBJ1-1|.|TRBV7-9|TRBD1
CASSFEGASTEAFF
TGTGCCAGCAGCTTTGAGGGGGCTTCCACTGAAGCTTTCTTT
>TRBJ2-6|.|TRBV30|.
CAWSVGFSGANVLTF
TGTGCCTGGAGTGTTGGGTTCTCTGGGGCCAACGTCCTGACTTTC
>TRBJ2-1|.|TRBV11-2|TRBD2
CASSLNPPTSPNEQFF
TGTGCCAGCAGCTTAAATCCTCCGACTAGCCCCAATGAGCAGTTCTTC
>TRBJ2-2|.|TRBV14|.
CASSFHPGAGELFF
TGTGCCAGCAGCTTTCACCCGGGGGCCGGGGAGCTGTTTTTT
>TRBJ2-3|.|TRBV19|.
CASSIESSGGGTQYF
TGTGCCAGTAGTATAGAATCGTCGGGGGGCGGGACGCAGTATTTT
>TRBJ1-4|few|TRBV2|.
CASNPGSLNEKLFF
TGTGCCAGCAACCCCGGGTCACTTAATGAAAAACTGTTTTTT
>TRBJ1-4|once|TRBV5-4|TRBD1
CASSSDRGYEKLFF
TGTGCCAGCAGTTCTGACAGGGGTTACGAAAAACTGTTTTTT
>TRBJ2-7|.|TRBV25-1|.
CASSEYGQRSSYEQYF
TGTGCCAGCAGTGAATATGGGCAGAGGAGCTCCTACGAGCAGTACTTC
>TRBJ2-7|.|TRBV5-1|TRBD1
CASSSSLTGVMNEQYF
TGCGCCAGCAGCTCGTCGCTGACAGGGGTGATGAACGAGCAGTACTTC
>TRBJ2-5|.|TRBV29-1|.
CSVDVDPGGETQYF
TGCAGCGTTGATGTGGACCCAGGGGGGGAGACCCAGTACTTC
>TRBJ2-3|.|TRBV5-6|TRBD2
CASNLGIAGVTDTQYF
TGTGCCAGCAACTTGGGAATAGCGGGAGTGACAGATACGCAGTATTTT
>TRBJ1-5|few|TRBV19|TRBD1
CASSMGQGRDQAQHF
TGTGCCAGTAGTATGGGACAGGGAAGGGATCAGGCCCAGCATTTT
>TRBJ1-1|few|TRBV29-1|.
CSVNNIRGGGEAFF
TGCAGCGTTAACAACATCAGGGGCGGTGGTGAAGCTTTCTTT
>TRBJ2-1|.|TRBV6-6|.
CASSYGSPLYNEQFF
TGTGCCAGCAGTTACGGGAGCCCCCTCTACAATGAGCAGTTCTTC
>TRBJ1-3|.|TRBV30|TRBD1
CAWDRALSSSGNTIYF
TGTGCCTGGGACAGGGCCCTCTCGAGCTCTGGAAACACCATATATTTT
>TRBJ1-5|.|TRBV28|.
CASSSLSSQPQHF
TGTGCCAGCAGTTCCCTTTCTAGTCAGCCCCAGCATTTT
>TRBJ2-6|few|TRBV4-1|.
CASSHYSAGTFSGANVLTF
TGCGCCAGCAGCCATTACTCGGCAGGTACCTTCTCTGGGGCCAACGTCCTGACTTTC
>TRBJ2-6|once|TRBV19|.
CASSPGVAGANVLTF
TGTGCCAGTAGCCCGGGGGTCGCTGGGGCCAACGTCCTGACTTTC
>TRBJ2-7|.|TRBV6-1|TRBD2
CASRRLAGPYEQYF
TGTGCCAGCAGGCGACTAGCGGGCCCCTACGAGCAGTACTTC
>TRBJ2-7|.|TRBV5-1|.
CASSLVTGLYEQYF
TGCGCCAGCAGCTTGGTCACCGGGCTCTACGAGCAGTACTTC
>TRBJ1-1|few|TRBV18|.
CASSQGRMDTEAFF
TGTGCCAGCTCACAGGGACGTATGGACACTGAAGCTTTCTTT
>TRBJ2-3|.|TRBV6-6|.
CASSYRDTQYF
TGTGCCAGCAGTTACAGGGATACGCAGTATTTT
>TRBJ2-2|few|TRBV11-2|.
CASSFWDGRTGELFF
TGTGCCAGCAGCTTTTGGGATGGGAGGACCGGGGAGCTGTTTTTT
>TRBJ2-3|.|TRBV28|TRBD1
CASSLSGTGDTDTQYF
TGTGCCAGCAGTTTATCTGGGACAGGGGACACAGATACGCAGTATTTT
>TRBJ1-5|.|TRBV2|.
CASSEGSSRDDNQPQHF
TGTGCCAGCAGTGAAGGATCTTCCAGGGACGACAATCAGCCCCAGCATTTT
>TRBJ2-7|.|TRBV19|.
CASSSTGGGNEQYF
TGTGCCAGTAGTAGTACAGGGGGAGGGAACGAGCAGTACTTC
>TRBJ2-7|.|TRBV19|TRBD2
CASTPVAGGHHEQYF
TGTGCCAGTACTCCCGTAGCGGGAGGGCACCACGAGCAGTACTTC
>TRBJ2-1|.|TRBV5-1|.
CASSLDSASYNEQFF
TGCGCCAGCAGCTTGGATTCGGCTAGCTACAATGAGCAGTTCTTC
>TRBJ2-1|once|TRBV19|TRBD2
CASSRSGSYNEQFF
TGTGCCAGTAGTCGGAGCGGGAGCTACAATGAGCAGTTCTTC
>TRBJ2-7|.|TRBV6-5|TRBD2
CASTPTSGSYEQYF
TGTGCCAGCACCCCGACTAGCGGTTCCTACGAGCAGTACTTC
>TRBJ1-5|.|TRBV4-2|.
CASSQGVRGHQPQHF
TGTGCCAGCAGCCAAGGGGTTAGAGGGCATCAGCCCCAGCATTTT
>TRBJ1-5|.|TRBV30|.
CAWSVGQNYNQPQHF
TGTGCCTGGAGTGTAGGGCAGAACTACAATCAGCCCCAGCATTTT
>TRBJ2-7|.|TRBV15|.
CATSGGGGRFYEQYF
TGTGCCACCAGCGGAGGGGGCGGGAGGTTCTACGAGCAGTACTTC
>TRBJ1-5|.|TRBV19|.
CASSIDSDLVGSNQPQHF
TGTGCCAGTAGTATAGATAGTGACCTCGTTGGTAGCAATCAGCCCCAGCATTTT
>TRBJ2-2|.|TRBV6-1|.
CASSELIETGELFF
TGTGCCAGCAGTGAACTGATAGAGACCGGGGAGCTGTTTTTT
>TRBJ2-1|few|TRBV10-3|.
CAISESNSRSYNEQFF
TGTGCCATCAGTGAGTCGAACAGTCGTTCCTACAATGAGCAGTTCTTC
>TRBJ2-5|.|TRBV19|TRBD1
CASSPTGGTQYF
TGTGCCAGTAGTCCGACAGGGGGGACCCAGTACTTC
>TRBJ2-7|.|TRBV11-2|.
CASSLVPGPYEQYF
TGTGCCAGCAGCTTAGTTCCAGGGCCCTACGAGCAGTACTTC
>TRBJ1-5|.|TRBV19|.
CASSPPGLSGPQHF
TGTGCCAGTAGTCCCCCAGGGCTTTCGGGGCCCCAGCATTTT
>TRBJ2-5|.|TRBV28|.
CASRGPREETQYF
TGTGCCAGCAGGGGACCCAGGGAAGAGACCCAGTACTTC
>TRBJ1-1|.|TRBV5-4|.
CASSPALVATEAFF
TGTGCCAGCAGCCCTGCGCTGGTGGCCACTGAAGCTTTCTTT
>TRBJ1-2|few|TRBV14|TRBD1
CASSQVGTGLNYGYTF
TGTGCCAGCAGCCAAGTGGGGACAGGATTGAACTATGGCTACACCTTC
>TRBJ2-5|.|TRBV7-2|.
CASSSQGRETQYF
TGTGCCAGCAGCTCCCAGGGGAGAGAGACCCAGTACTTC